The 20 T cell receptor beta chains below all came from one sample that was sequenced in a study of cytomegalovirus exposure and HLA in healthy donors. PCR involved 60 Vbeta and 13 Jbeta primers. Only in-frame clones appear in the TCRdb table, and some are missing; sequencing was by immunoSEQ multiplex PCR. Here the sample spans 65,000 to 85,000 clones, 77% being singletons. Sequencing input: PBMCs. The origin of the receptors is a man in his fifties or sixties in good health and CMV-seropositive.

V and J are TRBV25-1 and TRBJ1-1, with no clear D. Looked up from germline, CDR1 is MGHDK and CDR2 is SYGVNS. This CDR3 contains 13 residues. V lost 5 bases, J lost 0 bases, and 7 bases lay in between. The CDR3 nucleotides are TGTGCCAGCAGTATTCAAATGAACACTGAAGCTTTCTTT. Translated: CASSIQMNTEAFF.

This chain connects TRBV7-9 to TRBJ2-5, with D unclear. This CDR3 is 14 amino acids long. Germline loops: CDR1 SEHNR, CDR2 FQNEAQ (reference sequence). Trimming cost V 1 base and J 7 bases, with 13 bases left between them. CDR3 DNA sequence: TGTGCCAGCAGCTTAGGGTCCGGTGTTGCGACCCAGTACTTC. It translates to CASSLGSGVATQYF.

The V and J genes are TRBV7-8 and TRBJ1-1; D possibly corresponds to TRBD1 (5 bases). The germline V gene has CDR1 SGHVS and CDR2 FQNEAQ. Trimming removed 1 base at V and 10 bases at J, with 13 bases between. The CDR3 length is 13 residues. The CDR3 is CASSLGRREVAFF. For the CDR3, the DNA is TGTGCCAGCAGCTTAGGCCGCAGGGAGGTAGCTTTCTTT. The whole variable domain, remainder taken from reference TRBV7-8 and TRBJ1-1, is GAGVSQSPRYKVAKRGQDVALRCDPISGHVSLFWYQQALGQGPEFLTYFQNEAQLDKSGLPSDRFFAERPEGSVSTLKIQRTQQEDSAVYLCASSLGRREVAFFGQGTRLTVV.

The chain combines TRBV7-3 with TRBJ2-3; a weak D match, TRBD1 (6 bases). CDR1 is SGHTA and CDR2 is FQGTGA in the germline V gene. The CDR3 is made up of 12 amino acids. Trimming removed 3 bases at V and 6 bases at J, with 7 bases between. DNA for the CDR3: TGTGCCAGCAGCTTGGGGGCGGATACGCAGTATTTT. Protein product: CASSLGADTQYF.

This clone came up once. The chain is built from TRBV12-5 and TRBJ2-7; 9 positions match TRBD1. With V trimmed by 4 bases and J by 2 bases, 9 bases remained unmatched. Germline V gives CDR1 LGHNT, CDR2 FRNRAP. The CDR3 length is 16 residues. CDR3 coding DNA: TGTGCTAGTGGTTCCCCCCGACAGGGGGGGCCCTACGAGCAGTACTTC. Protein: CASGSPRQGGPYEQYF.

The chain combines TRBV18 with TRBJ2-7; 7 bases are a match to TRBD2. Losses at the gene ends were 3 bases for V and 0 bases for J; bases not matched to a gene: 5. The CDR3 length is 15 residues. The germline V gene encodes CDR1 KGHSH and CDR2 LQKENI. The CDR3 DNA reads TGTGCCAGCTCACCTCCAGCGGGGAGCTCCTACGAGCAGTACTTC. Encoded protein: CASSPPAGSSYEQYF.

This clone came up a few times. The rearrangement uses TRBV7-8 and TRBJ2-7; the match to TRBD2 covers 11 bases. Germline V gives CDR1 SGHVS, CDR2 FQNEAQ. The CDR3 spans 16 residues. After removal of 5 bases from V and 8 bases from J, the junction contained 14 bases not matched to a gene. CDR3: CASSPGLAAVTRQQYF. Here the CDR3 DNA reads TGTGCCAGCAGCCCGGGACTAGCGGCTGTTACGAGGCAGCAGTACTTC.

This rearrangement joins TRBV5-4 to TRBJ2-3; 8 bases align to TRBD2. Germline assignment: CDR1 SGHNT and CDR2 YYREEE (reference sequence). Trimming removed 0 bases from V and 3 bases from J; junction bases left unmatched: 6. The CDR3 runs 16 residues. For the CDR3, the DNA is TGTGCCAGCAGCTTGGCCGGGGGGGCCCGGACAGATACGCAGTATTTT. Its protein product is CASSLAGGARTDTQYF.

The rearrangement uses TRBV19 and TRBJ2-7; TRBD1 aligns across 9 bases. Germline V lookup: CDR1 LNHDA, CDR2 SQIVND (reference sequence). Trimming took 6 bases from V and 3 from J; bases not matched to a gene: 3. The CDR3 runs to 13 residues. In DNA, the CDR3 is TGTGCCAGTAGCAGGACAGGGGACTACGAGCAGTACTTC. Amino acid sequence: CASSRTGDYEQYF.

The CDR3 loop reads CASSPLMTSEVVGYTF. The CDR3 region has the DNA TGTGCCAGCAGCCCTCTGATGACGTCGGAGGTGGTTGGCTACACCTTC. This rearrangement joins TRBV11-3 to TRBJ1-2; D unclear. The length of the CDR3 is 16 residues. With 5 bases removed from V and 7 bases from J, the gap between germline ends came to 23 bases. Germline CDR1 is SGHNT and CDR2 is YENEEA.

This clone showed up just a few times. V is TRBV6-4 and J is TRBJ1-3; D uncertain. Germline V gene sequence: CDR1 MRHNA, CDR2 SNTAGT. This CDR3 comprises 18 residues. Trimming removed 5 bases from V and 0 bases from J, with 20 bases in between. As DNA, the CDR3 is TGTGCCAGCAGTACTAGGTGGGCCGATAATGACTCTGGAAACACCATATATTTT. This encodes CASSTRWADNDSGNTIYF.

The chain couples TRBV6-4 to TRBJ2-5; possible D gene TRBD2, 5 bases. CDR1 and CDR2 from the germline V gene are MRHNA and SNTAGT. CDR3 length: 15 residues. V dropped 5 bases and J dropped 5 bases, with 18 bases sitting between them. The CDR3 protein is CASSRSSRSGETQYF. DNA for the CDR3: TGTGCCAGCAGTCGATCTTCCAGGTCGGGGGAGACCCAGTACTTC.

This clone came up once. The genes are TRBV29-1 and TRBJ2-7; the D is unclear. The V and J ends lost 7 bases and 1 base respectively, with 14 bases between them. The length of the CDR3 is 13 residues. CDR1 is SQVTM, CDR2 ANQGSEA, per germline. The CDR3 region is CSAAVAGSYEQYF. CDR3 nucleotide sequence: TGCAGCGCCGCGGTGGCCGGATCCTACGAGCAGTACTTC.

V usage is TRBV7-2 and J usage is TRBJ2-7; 11 nucleotides align to TRBD1. The CDR3 sequence is 15 residues long. In germline, CDR1 is SGHTA, CDR2 FQGNSA. Unmatched junction bases numbered 9, after V lost 4 bases and J lost 7 bases. Here the CDR3 DNA reads TGTGCCAGCAGCTCATCCGGGACAGGGGGTTGGGAGCAGTACTTC. Translating it yields CASSSSGTGGWEQYF.

The CDR3 DNA follows: TGTGCCAGCAGCTTGGGACAGAGTGGCGAGCAGTACTTC. Its translation: CASSLGQSGEQYF. The rearrangement joins TRBV7-8 to TRBJ2-7; 7 positions match TRBD1. The CDR3 has 13 amino acids. Trimming removed 3 bases from V and 6 bases from J; junction bases left unmatched: 5. CDR1 is SGHVS and CDR2 is FQNEAQ in the germline V gene.

The genes are TRBV7-3 and TRBJ2-7, with TRBD2 as a possible D gene (6 bases). CDR1 SGHTA and CDR2 FQGTGA come from the germline V gene. The CDR3 consists of 15 residues. The germline V and J ends were trimmed by 6 bases and 0 bases, with 15 bases remaining between them. The chain's CDR3 is CASRPTGELSYEQYF. Written as DNA, the CDR3 is TGTGCCAGCAGGCCTACGGGAGAACTCTCCTACGAGCAGTACTTC.

The chain links TRBV5-8 to TRBJ2-5; D is undetermined. Trimming removed 0 bases at V and 5 bases at J, with 2 bases between. The CDR3 is 11 residues long. Germline values: CDR1 SGHTS, CDR2 YDEGEE. The CDR3 reads CASSLAETQYF. In DNA form, the CDR3 reads TGTGCCAGCAGCTTGGCTGAGACCCAGTACTTC.

The chain couples TRBV7-2 to TRBJ1-3; D is undetermined. The CDR3 covers 16 residues. Germline V lookup: CDR1 SGHTA, CDR2 FQGNSA. Trimming took 7 bases from V and 0 from J, leaving 16 bases between them. The DNA of the CDR3 is TGTGCCAGCATCCTTACCGAGTTCCCCTCTGGAAACACCATATATTTT. This codes for CASILTEFPSGNTIYF.

Only one count was recorded for this clone. V is TRBV5-4 and J is TRBJ2-5; D may be TRBD2 (6 bases). The V end lost 2 bases, the J end lost 4 bases, and 9 bases lay between the germline ends. In germline, CDR1 is SGHNT, CDR2 YYREEE (reference sequence). The CDR3 is made up of 13 amino acids. The CDR3 reads CASSFSGSETQYF. The CDR3, as DNA: TGTGCCAGCAGCTTCAGCGGGTCAGAGACCCAGTACTTC. The variable domain in full, completed from reference TRBV5-4 and TRBJ2-5, reads ETGVTQSPTHLIKTRGQQVTLRCSSQSGHNTVSWYQQALGQGPQFIFQYYREEENGRGNFPPRFSGLQFPNYSSELNVNALELDDSALYLCASSFSGSETQYFGPGTRLLVL.

The gene calls are TRBV11-2 and TRBJ2-7; a possible D gene is TRBD2 (5 bases). The ends were cut back, 5 bases at V and 7 bases at J, with 12 bases in the middle. The V gene's germline CDR1 is SGHAT and CDR2 FQNNGV. The CDR3 loop spans 12 amino acids. The CDR3 protein is CASSLERGEQYF. The DNA for the CDR3 is TGTGCCAGCAGCCTCGAACGGGGTGAGCAGTACTTC.